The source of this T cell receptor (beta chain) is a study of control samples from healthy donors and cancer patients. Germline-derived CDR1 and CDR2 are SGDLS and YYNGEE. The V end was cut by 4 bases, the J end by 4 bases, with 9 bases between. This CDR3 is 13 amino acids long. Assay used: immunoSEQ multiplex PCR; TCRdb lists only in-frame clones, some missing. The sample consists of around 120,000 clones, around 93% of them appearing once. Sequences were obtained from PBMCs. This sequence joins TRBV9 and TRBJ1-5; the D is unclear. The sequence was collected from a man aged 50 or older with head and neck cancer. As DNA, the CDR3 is TGTGCCAGCAGCTCCACCCCGAATCAGCCCCAGCATTTT. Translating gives CASSSTPNQPQHF.